A single sample gave rise to the 19 T cell receptor beta chains below, sequenced in a study of CD8+ T cells in alopecia areata. RNA extraction and reverse transcription yielded cDNA as sequencing template. Method: immunoSEQ multiplex PCR; TCRdb's copy keeps in-frame clones and lacks some. This table has over 200,000 clones, around 66% appearing once. Stated treatment: oral pan-JAK inhibitor, 5-10 mg twice daily. Material: CD4+ T cells sorted from blood, obtained at week 4, from a patient treated with tofacitinib. The source is a human donor with alopecia areata.

This chain joins TRBV12-5 and TRBJ1-5, with TRBD1 matching over 10 bases. Trimming took 5 bases from V and 2 from J; bases not matched to a gene: 3. Per the germline V gene, CDR1 is LGHNT and CDR2 is FRNRAP. The CDR3 has 15 amino acids. The DNA of the CDR3 is TGTGCTAGTGGTAGACAGGGGGCGGGCAATCAGCCCCAGCATTTT. Translating gives CASGRQGAGNQPQHF.

This clone came up once. V gene TRBV7-2 combines with J gene TRBJ1-2; 9 positions agree with TRBD1. With 2 bases clipped from V and 8 bases from J, the junction kept 6 bases outside the gene matches. The CDR3 loop spans 14 amino acids. The germline V gene has CDR1 SGHTA and CDR2 FQGNSA. The CDR3 sequence: CASSLTGGAEGYTF. CDR3 DNA: TGTGCCAGCAGCTTAACAGGGGGCGCGGAAGGCTACACCTTC.

V usage is TRBV2 and J usage is TRBJ2-2, with TRBD1 identical over 9 bases. This CDR3 region has 17 residues. CDR1 is SNHLY, CDR2 FYNNEI, per germline. V lost 3 bases and J lost 5; bases outside the gene matches: 10. As DNA, the CDR3 is TGTGCCAGCAGTGAGGCCGGCACAGGGGGCGCGACCGGGGAGCTGTTTTTT. Translating gives CASSEAGTGGATGELFF.

V usage is TRBV4-1 and J usage is TRBJ2-7; possibly TRBD1 for D (7 bases). V lost 5 bases, J lost 1 base, and 27 bases lay in between. The CDR3 extends over 19 amino acids. The germline gives CDR1 MGHRA, CDR2 YSYEKL. CDR3 sequence (DNA): TGCGCCAGCAGCTCCCCCAGACAGGGAGGTGTTGGGGTTTCCTACGAGCAGTACTTC. Translating it yields CASSSPRQGGVGVSYEQYF.

This clone was detected only once. This rearrangement joins TRBV6-6 to TRBJ1-6; D is ambiguous. Trimming took 4 bases from V and 6 from J, leaving 10 bases between them. This CDR3 contains 14 residues. Germline V gene lookup returns CDR1 MNHNY and CDR2 SVGAGI (reference sequence). CDR3 sequence: CASSSRDSNSPLHF. DNA for the CDR3: TGTGCCAGCAGTTCGAGGGATTCTAATTCACCCCTCCACTTT.

This chain connects TRBV30 to TRBJ2-7, with TRBD2 matching 9 bases. The CDR3 has 14 amino acids. In germline, CDR1 is GTSNPN, CDR2 SVGIG (reference sequence). After removal of 1 base from V and 7 bases from J, the junction contained 8 bases not matched to a gene. CDR3 region: CAWSALSGGGEQYF. The CDR3 DNA reads as TGTGCCTGGAGTGCCCTTAGCGGGGGTGGGGAGCAGTACTTC.

The DNA for the CDR3 is TGTGCCAGCAGTGAGGACAGCTCTGGAAACACCATATATTTT. This encodes CASSEDSSGNTIYF. The J gene is TRBJ1-3, the V gene TRBV2; D is possibly TRBD1 (6 bases). Trimming removed 3 bases at V and 0 bases at J, with 6 bases between. The CDR3 sequence is 14 residues long. CDR1 and CDR2 from the germline V gene are SNHLY and FYNNEI.

The chain carries TRBV14 and TRBJ2-5; D unresolved. The V end lost 4 bases, the J end lost 4 bases, and 7 bases lay between the germline ends. CDR3 length: 12 amino acids. Germline CDR1 and CDR2: SGHDN and FVKESK. The CDR3 DNA is TGTGCCAGCAGCCCTGCCCGAGAGACCCAGTACTTC. Encoded protein: CASSPARETQYF.

For this clone: The junction and the germline gene differ at one end; a read error may be behind it. The chain links TRBV6-5 to TRBJ1-1; the match to TRBD1 covers 7 bases. Germline V CDR1 and CDR2: MNHEY, SVGAGI. This CDR3 region has 15 residues. The CDR3 region is CAISSARGTNTEAFF. CDR3 coding DNA: TGTGCCATCAGTTCGGCCAGGGGGACGAACACTGAAGCTTTCTTT.

The chain recombines TRBV11-2 with TRBJ2-1; D call uncertain. CDR1 SGHAT and CDR2 FQNNGV come from the germline V gene. V lost 3 bases to trimming and J lost 1 base, with 10 bases between them. The CDR3 runs 15 residues. This CDR3 reads CASSFSSESYNEQFF. In DNA form, the CDR3 reads TGTGCCAGCAGCTTCAGCTCAGAGTCCTACAATGAGCAGTTCTTC.

V is TRBV30 and J is TRBJ1-2, with D perhaps matching TRBD1 (6 bases). CDR3 length: 12 residues. Germline V gene lookup returns CDR1 GTSNPN and CDR2 SVGIG (reference sequence). Trimming left V 5 bases short and J 6 bases short, with 13 bases between. CDR3 coding DNA: TGTGCCTGGGCCAACAGGGTACATGGCTACACCTTC. This translates into CAWANRVHGYTF.

In this sample, this clone turned up a few times. This chain connects TRBV29-1 to TRBJ2-3, with 8 nucleotides matching TRBD1. This CDR3 comprises 13 residues. Trimming took 4 bases from V and 4 from J; bases not matched to a gene: 4. From germline, CDR1 is SQVTM and CDR2 ANQGSEA. CDR3 sequence reads: CSVGDRGSDTQYF. CDR3 in DNA: TGCAGCGTTGGAGACAGGGGCTCAGATACGCAGTATTTT.

The chain carries TRBV7-2 and TRBJ1-1; TRBD1 matches at 9 bases. V lost 5 bases to trimming and J lost 4 bases; unmatched junction nucleotides: 8. The CDR3 loop spans 15 amino acids. Germline values: CDR1 SGHTA, CDR2 FQGNSA. DNA of the CDR3: TGTGCCAGCAGCATAAGACAGGGGGGTAGCACTGAAGCTTTCTTT. Its translation: CASSIRQGGSTEAFF. The variable domain in full, with the rest retrieved from reference TRBV7-2 and TRBJ1-1, is GAGVSQSPSNKVTEKGKDVELRCDPISGHTALYWYRQSLGQGLEFLIYFQGNSAPDKSGLPSDRFSAERTGGSVSTLTIQRTQQEDSAVYLCASSIRQGGSTEAFFGQGTRLTVV.

V usage is TRBV5-1 and J usage is TRBJ2-1, with D possibly TRBD1 on 6 matching bases. Trimming cost V 0 bases and J 2 bases, with 9 bases left between them. The CDR3 spans 15 residues. Germline values: CDR1 SGHRS, CDR2 YFSETQ. Here the CDR3 reads CASSLAGATYNEQFF. The CDR3 DNA follows: TGCGCCAGCAGCTTGGCAGGGGCGACCTACAATGAGCAGTTCTTC.

V and J are TRBV6-6 and TRBJ1-5; 7 bases are shared with TRBD1. The ends lost 7 bases at V and 7 bases at J; junction bases unmatched: 13. CDR3 length: 15 amino acids. CDR1 and CDR2 (germline): MNHNY, SVGAGI (reference sequence). The CDR3 DNA is TGTGCCAGCATGAGAATCAGGGGGATGCAACAGCCCCAGCATTTT. This translates into CASMRIRGMQQPQHF.

The table lists this clone with a count of one. The rearrangement joins TRBV29-1 to TRBJ1-2; no clear D. Trimming took 2 bases from V and 8 from J, leaving 9 bases between them. The CDR3 length is 11 residues. Germline V gene data show CDR1 as SQVTM and CDR2 as ANQGSEA. CDR3 region: CSVEIAAGYTF. CDR3 sequence (DNA): TGCAGCGTTGAAATCGCCGCAGGCTACACCTTC.

The CDR3 sequence: CASSPAWRKSSETQYF. The DNA of the CDR3 is TGTGCCAGCAGCCCGGCCTGGAGAAAGAGTAGTGAGACCCAGTACTTC. The chain uses TRBV7-9 and TRBJ2-5; D is unresolved. The ends were cut back, 5 bases at V and 5 bases at J, with 21 bases in the middle. Germline V lookup: CDR1 SEHNR, CDR2 FQNEAQ (reference sequence). This CDR3 is built from 16 residues. The full variable domain, with the rest looked up from reference TRBV7-9 and TRBJ2-5, is DTGVSQNPRHKITKRGQNVTFRCDPISEHNRLYWYRQTLGQGPEFLTYFQNEAQLEKSRLLSDRFSAERPKGSFSTLEIQRTEQGDSAMYLCASSPAWRKSSETQYFGPGTRLLVL.

This clone was recorded a few times. The chain joins TRBV6-6 to TRBJ1-3; a weak D match, TRBD1 (6 bases). The CDR3 is 15 residues long. Germline assignment: CDR1 MNHNY and CDR2 SVGAGI (reference sequence). V shed 3 bases and J shed 4 bases, with 13 bases lying between them. The CDR3 DNA reads TGTGCCAGCAGTTATAGTGGGGGCGCGGGAAACACCATATATTTT. Amino acids: CASSYSGGAGNTIYF.

This clone came up a few times. The chain carries TRBV5-1 and TRBJ2-7, with D possibly called TRBD1 or TRBD2 (6 bases each). The CDR3 has 15 amino acids. Between the trimmed V and J ends, which lost 4 bases and 6 bases, there was a span of 20 bases. In germline, CDR1 is SGHRS, CDR2 YFSETQ. CDR3 sequence (DNA): TGCGCCAGCAGCATAAGGACAGACGTCGGGGGCGAGCAGTACTTC. Translation: CASSIRTDVGGEQYF.